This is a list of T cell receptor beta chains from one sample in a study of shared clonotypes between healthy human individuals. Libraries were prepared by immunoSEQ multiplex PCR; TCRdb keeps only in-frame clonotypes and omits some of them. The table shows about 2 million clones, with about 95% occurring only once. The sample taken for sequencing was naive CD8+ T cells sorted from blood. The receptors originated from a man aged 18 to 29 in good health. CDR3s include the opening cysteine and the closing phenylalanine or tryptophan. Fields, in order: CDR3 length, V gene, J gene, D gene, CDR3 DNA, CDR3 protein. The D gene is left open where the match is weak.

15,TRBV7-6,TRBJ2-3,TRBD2,TGTGCCAGCAGCCCGCTAGCGGGAGGCCGCGATACGCAGTATTTT,CASSPLAGGRDTQYF
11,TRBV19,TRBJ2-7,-,TGTGCCAGTAGTGGTAGCAACGAGCAGTACTTC,CASSGSNEQYF
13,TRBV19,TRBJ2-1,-,TGTGCCAGTAGTATCACAGGATACAATGAGCAGTTCTTC,CASSITGYNEQFF
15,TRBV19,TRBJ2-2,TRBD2,TGTGCCAGTAGTATCGGGACTAGCGGGAGGGCGGAGCTGTTTTTT,CASSIGTSGRAELFF
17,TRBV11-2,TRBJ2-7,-,TGTGCCAGCAGCTCGTTCACCTCAGGGGGGCCCTCCTACGAGCAGTACTTC,CASSSFTSGGPSYEQYF
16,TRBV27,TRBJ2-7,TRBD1,TGTGCCAGCAGTTTATCGAGCGGGACAGGGGTGCACGAGCAGTACTTC,CASSLSSGTGVHEQYF
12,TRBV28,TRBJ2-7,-,TGTGCCAGCAGTTTTGGGGGGTACGTGCAGTACTTC,CASSFGGYVQYF
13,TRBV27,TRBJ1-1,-,TGTGCCAGCAGGGGGTCTTGGATCACTGAAGCTTTCTTT,CASRGSWITEAFF
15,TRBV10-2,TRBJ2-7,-,TGCGCCAGCAGTGTTCATAGCGGTCCTAACGGCGAGCAGTACTTC,CASSVHSGPNGEQYF
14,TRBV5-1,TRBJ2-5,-,TGCGCCAGCAGCTTCCGGACGCAAGAAGAGACCCAGTACTTC,CASSFRTQEETQYF